This T cell receptor (beta chain) was identified in a study of cytomegalovirus exposure and HLA in healthy donors. Regarding the study as a whole: Highest at DRB1 and lowest at HLA-C, TCR association rates differed among HLA loci in a later analysis. Researchers reported that a few CMV-associated chains were confirmed in vitro as CMV antigen-specific. Overall, 164 TCR beta chains were annotated as cytomegalovirus-associated. Equally common other TCR beta chains were less clonally expanded than HLA-associated ones, a later analysis found.

In this sample, this clone turned up once. Its target is not known. The V gene's germline CDR1 is SGHRS and CDR2 YFSETQ. The CDR3 is 18 amino acids. Deletions cut 0 bases from V and 2 bases from J, with 15 bases between. In the PCR, 60 Vbeta and 13 Jbeta primers were used. TCRdb's table, derived via immunoSEQ multiplex PCR, lists solely in-frame clones and lacks some. The sample records approximately 200,000 clones, about 80% being singletons. The sequencing sample was made of PBMCs. The receptor was derived from a girl under 18 in good health and CMV-seronegative. The chain combines TRBV5-1 with TRBJ2-6; tentative D call: TRBD1 (6 bases). The CDR3 DNA reads as TGCGCCAGCAGCTTGGGGCTCAGGGGTGTAACTGGGGCCAACGTCCTGACTTTC. Translated: CASSLGLRGVTGANVLTF.